These T cell receptor beta chains were read from a single sample in a study of OX40 agonist ivuxolimab in advanced cancers. Repertoires were generated with immunoSEQ multiplex PCR, while TCRdb's copy carries only in-frame clones and drops some. The top ten hold roughly 2.5% of the sample, which has 65,000 to 70,000 clones, about 90% seen once. Sequencing was performed on CD4+ or CD8+ T cells sorted from blood, taken in a trial of the OX40 agonist ivuxolimab. These receptor sequences come from an adult with an advanced solid tumor such as melanoma, head and neck, liver or kidney cancer. The CDR3 runs from the conserved cysteine through the conserved F or W. A D gene is named only where the DNA matches it firmly. Clone size, where shown, is once, few, many, or a class for clones that have expanded.

d_call	v_call	clone_size	j_call	cdr3_nt	cdr3_aa
NA	TRBV6-1	once	TRBJ1-5	TGTGCCGGAAGTACGGGGTCGCGCAATCAGCCCCAGCATTTT	CAGSTGSRNQPQHF
NA	TRBV4-2	NA	TRBJ2-2	TGTGCCAGCAGCCAAGATGGCCCCCGTGGCGCGAACACCGGGGAGCTGTTTTTT	CASSQDGPRGANTGELFF
TRBD1	TRBV19	NA	TRBJ1-6	TGTGCCACCACGACAGGGGGCTACACCTCACCCCTCCACTTT	CATTTGGYTSPLHF
NA	TRBV19	NA	TRBJ2-7	TGTGCCAGTAGTATCCGGCAGGGGACCTCCTACGAGCAGTACTTC	CASSIRQGTSYEQYF
NA	TRBV11-2	NA	TRBJ2-7	TGTGCCAGCAGCTTAACGTCCGTCGAGCAGTACTTC	CASSLTSVEQYF
NA	TRBV6-5	once	TRBJ1-1	TGTGCCAGCAGTTATGCAGGGAACACTGAAGCTTTCTTT	CASSYAGNTEAFF
NA	TRBV5-5	NA	TRBJ2-7	TGTGCCAGCAGCGCCTCCGGGACCACAGTCTACGAGCAGTACTTC	CASSASGTTVYEQYF
NA	TRBV2	NA	TRBJ1-5	TGTGCCAGCAGTGAAGGGCAGGGCAATCAGCCCCAGCATTTT	CASSEGQGNQPQHF
NA	TRBV9	NA	TRBJ2-7	TGTGCCAGCAGCCCGACGTTACTAGTGAACGAGCAGTACTTC	CASSPTLLVNEQYF
NA	TRBV7-2	NA	TRBJ1-6	TGTGCCAGCAGCTTTCCGTTGGGGACGGTTAATTCACCCCTCCACTTT	CASSFPLGTVNSPLHF
TRBD2	TRBV29-1	NA	TRBJ2-5	TGCAGCGTTGCCCTGACTAGCGGAGAGACCCAGTACTTC	CSVALTSGETQYF
NA	TRBV2	few	TRBJ2-3	TGTGCCAGCAGTGAATGGTGGACCCCAGATACGCAGTATTTT	CASSEWWTPDTQYF
NA	TRBV30	NA	TRBJ1-3	TGTGCCTGGAAATCTGGAAACACCATATATTTT	CAWKSGNTIYF
TRBD1	TRBV19	NA	TRBJ1-5	TGTGCCAGTAGTCGGACAGGGGGCGCAGGGAATCAGCCCCAGCATTTT	CASSRTGGAGNQPQHF
TRBD2	TRBV11-2	NA	TRBJ2-5	TGTGCCAGCAGCTTAGTGACTAGCGGAAGTCAAGAGACCCAGTACTTC	CASSLVTSGSQETQYF
NA	TRBV7-3	NA	TRBJ1-1	TGTGCCAGCAGCTTAACGTCCCTAGGGGCAGGGGCTGAAGCTTTCTTT	CASSLTSLGAGAEAFF
TRBD1	TRBV9	NA	TRBJ2-6	TGTGCCAGCAGCATCGGGACAGCATTAAGCTCTGGGGCCAACGTCCTGACTTTC	CASSIGTALSSGANVLTF
NA	TRBV19	NA	TRBJ1-3	TGTGCCAGTAGTATAGTAGGGAGCGTGCGGTACTCTGGAAACACCATATATTTT	CASSIVGSVRYSGNTIYF
TRBD1	TRBV7-3	once	TRBJ1-1	TGTGCCAGCAGCTTAGGGACAGGGCCCGATACTGAAGCTTTCTTT	CASSLGTGPDTEAFF
NA	TRBV5-1	NA	TRBJ2-7	TGCGCCAGCAGCTCTCAGGGGGGATACGAGCAGTACTTC	CASSSQGGYEQYF